A single sample gave rise to the 15 T cell receptor beta chains below, sequenced in a study of low-dose radiotherapy and immunotherapy resistance in tumors (dated by TCRdb to between 2020 and 2023). Data came from an Illumina HiSeq 2500. First-strand cDNA was synthesized with Superscript III and a set of TRAV- and TRBV-specific primers, covering both TCRalpha and TCRbeta chains. TCRs were amplified with Phusion for 15 to 25 PCR cycles using a constant-region primer together with the adapter attached to the V primers. TCRdb handled the public reads itself, with Q25 trimming in fastp and clone calling in MiXCR, and kept productive beta chains. Rows with a matching CDR3 protein are joined into one entry that keeps the most common DNA and genes. The sample table contains roughly 90,000 distinct CDR3 sequences; only one count was recorded for 20% to 25% of them. Roughly 13% of the sample is in the top ten clones.

This sample's time point label indicates: after trial treatment. The sample's treatment or condition label, in plain terms: LDRT plus nivolumab, ipilimumab, low-dose cyclophosphamide and aspirin (RACIN trial). The starting material was PBMCs, obtained after low-dose radiotherapy plus immunotherapy. Every receptor here comes from a female donor with ovarian cancer.

This clonotype has ten or more counts. The chain is built from TRBV5-5 and TRBJ1-1; tentatively, D is TRBD1 (6 bases). Trimming pared 4 bases from V and 0 bases from J, leaving 13 bases between. The CDR3 spans 15 residues. Germline CDR1 and CDR2: SGHKS and YYEKEE (reference sequence). CDR3 in DNA: TGTGCCAGCAGCACCCAGGACAGTTTGAACACTGAAGCTTTCTTT. Amino acids: CASSTQDSLNTEAFF.

The gene calls are TRBV6-2 or TRBV6-3 and TRBJ2-5; D possibly uses TRBD1 or TRBD2 (7 bases each). The germline V gene has CDR1 MNHEY and CDR2 SVGEGT. The CDR3 length is 14 residues. Trimming took off 5 bases at V and 2 bases at J, with 12 bases between the two ends. CDR3 coding DNA: TGTGCCAGCAGTCGCGGGGGACAGCAAGAGACCCAGTACTTC. This gives the protein CASSRGGQQETQYF.

CDR3 coding DNA: TGTGCCAGCACTGATGGGCGGGGGGGTCCCCCGGGTAGGCAGTTCTTC. It encodes CASTDGRGGPPGRQFF. This chain joins TRBV6-2 or TRBV6-3 and TRBJ2-1; TRBD2 matches 9 bases. Per germline, CDR1 MNHEY and CDR2 SVGEGT. The CDR3 sequence is 16 residues long. The ends lost 7 bases at V and 12 bases at J; junction bases unmatched: 19.

This clonotype was seen at least ten times. The chain joins TRBV19 to TRBJ2-1; TRBD2 aligns across 13 bases. Germline V gives CDR1 LNHDA, CDR2 SQIVND (reference sequence). V gave up 6 bases and J gave up 13 bases; unmatched junction bases: 12. The CDR3 is 15 amino acids. The CDR3 loop is CASRLPSGTSGKQFF. The CDR3 bases are TGTGCCAGTAGACTCCCCTCCGGGACTAGCGGGAAACAGTTCTTC. The complete variable domain, with remaining parts taken from reference TRBV19 and TRBJ2-1, reads DGGITQSPKYLFRKEGQNVTLSCEQNLNHDAMYWYRQDPGQGLRLIYYSQIVNDFQKGDIAEGYSVSREKKESFPLTVTSAQKNPTAFYLCASRLPSGTSGKQFFGPGTRLTVL.

This clonotype has a count of ten or more. The chain links TRBV2 to TRBJ1-1; the D gene is possibly TRBD1 (6 bases). V shed 5 bases and J shed 1 base, with 8 bases lying between them. CDR3 length: 13 amino acids. CDR1 and CDR2 from the germline V gene are SNHLY and FYNNEI. CDR3 nucleotides: TGTGCCAGCAGTAAAGGGGGGAACACTGAAGCTTTCTTT. Translated: CASSKGGNTEAFF. The whole variable domain, filled in from reference TRBV2 and TRBJ1-1, reads EPEVTQTPSHQVTQMGQEVILRCVPISNHLYFYWYRQILGQKVEFLVSFYNNEISEKSEIFDDQFSVERPDGSNFTLKIRSTKLEDSAMYFCASSKGGNTEAFFGQGTRLTVV.

The V and J genes are TRBV16 and TRBJ1-5; D possibly corresponds to TRBD1 (6 bases). CDR3 length: 16 amino acids. CDR1 and CDR2 from the germline V gene are KGHSY and FQNENV. Trimming cost V 1 base and J 2 bases, with 12 bases left between them. The CDR3 sequence is CASSQYGRGGNQPQHF. The CDR3 DNA follows: TGTGCCAGCAGCCAATATGGAAGGGGGGGCAATCAGCCCCAGCATTTT.

This clonotype was seen repeatedly, ten times or more. Relative to the germline gene, one junction end is altered; a read error may explain this. The rearrangement joins TRBV5-3 to TRBJ2-7; possibly TRBD1 for D (5 bases). TRBV5-3 is sorted into the ORF group, with uncertain function. The CDR3 is made up of 17 amino acids. In DNA, the CDR3 is TGTGCCAGCAGCTTGGATAGTAGGGGTTCGACGACTTACGAGCAGTACTTC. As protein: CASSLDSRGSTTYEQYF.

There are many counts of this clonotype. At one boundary the junction diverges from the germline segment, which might be a read error. This chain links TRBV5-1 with TRBJ2-4; D is uncertain. Per germline, CDR1 SGHRS and CDR2 YFSETQ. This CDR3 has 16 residues. CDR3 sequence (DNA): TGTGCCAGCAGCTTGGATTGGACCGCTGTTGGAAACATTCAGTACTTC. Residues: CASSLDWTAVGNIQYF.

This clonotype was seen repeatedly, ten times or more. This rearrangement joins TRBV7-9 to TRBJ2-2; D uncertain. Trimming left V 6 bases short and J 0 bases short, with 14 bases between. This CDR3 comprises 16 residues. Per the germline V gene, CDR1 is SEHNR and CDR2 is FQNEAQ (reference sequence). CDR3 amino acids: CASSPVNPTNTGELFF. The CDR3 nucleotides read TGTGCCAGCAGTCCAGTAAACCCCACGAACACCGGGGAGCTGTTTTTT.

The V and J genes are TRBV4-2 and TRBJ2-1, with D perhaps matching TRBD2 (5 bases). V lost 0 bases, J lost 1 base, and 7 bases lay in between. The CDR3 covers 15 residues. Germline V gene data show CDR1 as LGHNA and CDR2 as YNFKEQ. The CDR3 nucleotides are TGTGCCAGCAGCCAAGAAAGCGGATCCTACAATGAGCAGTTCTTC. The encoded protein is CASSQESGSYNEQFF.

This clonotype was counted at least ten times. The chain combines TRBV28 with TRBJ1-6, with 10 nucleotides matching TRBD1. This CDR3 has 17 amino acids. With 10 bases clipped from V and 3 bases from J, the junction kept 12 bases outside the gene matches. The germline V gene has CDR1 MDHEN and CDR2 SYDVKM. CDR3 DNA: TGTGCCATCCTTAAGGCGCGGACAGGGGGCTATAATTCACCCCTCCACTTT. Protein: CAILKARTGGYNSPLHF.

This clonotype was found many times. The J gene is TRBJ2-5, the V gene TRBV5-5, with D possibly called TRBD1 or TRBD2 (6 bases each). With 4 bases removed from V and 5 bases from J, the gap between germline ends came to 21 bases. Germline V CDR1 and CDR2: SGHKS, YYEKEE (reference sequence). This CDR3 region has 16 residues. CDR3 sequence: CASSPGPGRRGETQYF. CDR3 nucleotides: TGTGCCAGCAGCCCCGGGCCGGGACGGAGGGGGGAGACCCAGTACTTC. Full variable domain (outside the CDR3, taken from reference TRBV5-5 and TRBJ2-5): DAGVTQSPTHLIKTRGQQVTLRCSPISGHKSVSWYQQVLGQGPQFIFQYYEKEERGRGNFPDRFSARQFPNYSSELNVNALLLGDSALYLCASSPGPGRRGETQYFGPGTRLLVL.

As for this clonotype: With only one base between it and a far larger clone, this is likely a read error. This chain uses TRBV4-3 with TRBJ2-7, with D maybe TRBD1 (5 bases). CDR3 size: 14 residues. The V gene lost 1 base and the J gene lost 6 bases, with 13 bases spanning the gap. Germline V gives CDR1 LGHNA, CDR2 YSLEER. CDR3 amino acids: CASSQGRQGGEQYF. The CDR3 region has the DNA TGCGCCAGCAGCCAAGGACGGCAGGGCGGCGAGCAGTACTTC.

The chain carries TRBV5-4 and TRBJ2-5; the D gene is possibly TRBD1 (5 bases). The germline gives CDR1 SGHNT, CDR2 YYREEE (reference sequence). With 1 base removed from V and 5 bases from J, the gap between germline ends came to 12 bases. This CDR3 comprises 14 residues. Written as DNA, the CDR3 is TGTGCCAGCAGCTTGAGGGGTCCCGGGGAGACCCAGTACTTC. Its translation is CASSLRGPGETQYF.

This chain links TRBV5-1 with TRBJ1-2; 8 bases map to TRBD1. Unmatched junction bases numbered 10, after V lost 3 bases and J lost 3 bases. This CDR3 contains 16 residues. Germline lookup yields CDR1 SGHRS and CDR2 YFSETQ. The CDR3 DNA follows: TGCGCCAGCAGCTCCGGGGGGACAGGACTGGACTATGGCTACACCTTC. Encoded protein: CASSSGGTGLDYGYTF.